This TCR beta chain was sequenced for a study of Ad26.COV2.S vaccination and SARS-CoV-2 variants. Whole-study findings and limits: Post-vaccination breadth of spike-specific CD8+ and CD4+ T cell responses was reportedly substantial.

On this clone: What it binds is not known.

Measured with immunoSEQ multiplex PCR; TCRdb has only the in-frame clones, and not every one. The sample yields more than 300,000 clones, about 87% seen once. Trimming pared 5 bases from V and 5 bases from J, leaving 13 bases between. CDR1 is SGHNT and CDR2 is YENEEA in the germline V gene. This CDR3 is built from 14 residues. Specified treatment: some 19 received Ad26.COV2.S at low or high dose, single or two shots; 5 received placebo; per-sample allocation not given. Sampling was done on day 63 after the first vaccine or placebo injection. This chain joins TRBV11-3 and TRBJ2-1; maybe TRBD2 (5 bases). The material sequenced was peripheral blood, taken in a trial of Ad26.COV2.S vaccine versus placebo. The sequence derives from a person between 18 and 65 years old who received the Ad26.COV2.S COVID-19 vaccine or a placebo. The CDR3 loop is CASSRGRTNNEQFF. The CDR3 DNA reads TGTGCCAGCAGCCGGGGTCGGACCAACAATGAGCAGTTCTTC.